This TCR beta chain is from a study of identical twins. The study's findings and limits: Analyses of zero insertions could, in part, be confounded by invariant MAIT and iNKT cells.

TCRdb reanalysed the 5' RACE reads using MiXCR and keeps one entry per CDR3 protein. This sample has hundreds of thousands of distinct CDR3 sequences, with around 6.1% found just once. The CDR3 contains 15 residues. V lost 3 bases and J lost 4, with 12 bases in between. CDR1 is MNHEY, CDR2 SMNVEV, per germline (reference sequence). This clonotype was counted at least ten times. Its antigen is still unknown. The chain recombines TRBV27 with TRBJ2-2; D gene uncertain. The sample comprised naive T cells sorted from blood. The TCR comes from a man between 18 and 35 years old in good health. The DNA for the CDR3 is TGTGCCAGCAGTTTTACCGGTTACACCACCGGGGAGCTGTTTTTT. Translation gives CASSFTGYTTGELFF.